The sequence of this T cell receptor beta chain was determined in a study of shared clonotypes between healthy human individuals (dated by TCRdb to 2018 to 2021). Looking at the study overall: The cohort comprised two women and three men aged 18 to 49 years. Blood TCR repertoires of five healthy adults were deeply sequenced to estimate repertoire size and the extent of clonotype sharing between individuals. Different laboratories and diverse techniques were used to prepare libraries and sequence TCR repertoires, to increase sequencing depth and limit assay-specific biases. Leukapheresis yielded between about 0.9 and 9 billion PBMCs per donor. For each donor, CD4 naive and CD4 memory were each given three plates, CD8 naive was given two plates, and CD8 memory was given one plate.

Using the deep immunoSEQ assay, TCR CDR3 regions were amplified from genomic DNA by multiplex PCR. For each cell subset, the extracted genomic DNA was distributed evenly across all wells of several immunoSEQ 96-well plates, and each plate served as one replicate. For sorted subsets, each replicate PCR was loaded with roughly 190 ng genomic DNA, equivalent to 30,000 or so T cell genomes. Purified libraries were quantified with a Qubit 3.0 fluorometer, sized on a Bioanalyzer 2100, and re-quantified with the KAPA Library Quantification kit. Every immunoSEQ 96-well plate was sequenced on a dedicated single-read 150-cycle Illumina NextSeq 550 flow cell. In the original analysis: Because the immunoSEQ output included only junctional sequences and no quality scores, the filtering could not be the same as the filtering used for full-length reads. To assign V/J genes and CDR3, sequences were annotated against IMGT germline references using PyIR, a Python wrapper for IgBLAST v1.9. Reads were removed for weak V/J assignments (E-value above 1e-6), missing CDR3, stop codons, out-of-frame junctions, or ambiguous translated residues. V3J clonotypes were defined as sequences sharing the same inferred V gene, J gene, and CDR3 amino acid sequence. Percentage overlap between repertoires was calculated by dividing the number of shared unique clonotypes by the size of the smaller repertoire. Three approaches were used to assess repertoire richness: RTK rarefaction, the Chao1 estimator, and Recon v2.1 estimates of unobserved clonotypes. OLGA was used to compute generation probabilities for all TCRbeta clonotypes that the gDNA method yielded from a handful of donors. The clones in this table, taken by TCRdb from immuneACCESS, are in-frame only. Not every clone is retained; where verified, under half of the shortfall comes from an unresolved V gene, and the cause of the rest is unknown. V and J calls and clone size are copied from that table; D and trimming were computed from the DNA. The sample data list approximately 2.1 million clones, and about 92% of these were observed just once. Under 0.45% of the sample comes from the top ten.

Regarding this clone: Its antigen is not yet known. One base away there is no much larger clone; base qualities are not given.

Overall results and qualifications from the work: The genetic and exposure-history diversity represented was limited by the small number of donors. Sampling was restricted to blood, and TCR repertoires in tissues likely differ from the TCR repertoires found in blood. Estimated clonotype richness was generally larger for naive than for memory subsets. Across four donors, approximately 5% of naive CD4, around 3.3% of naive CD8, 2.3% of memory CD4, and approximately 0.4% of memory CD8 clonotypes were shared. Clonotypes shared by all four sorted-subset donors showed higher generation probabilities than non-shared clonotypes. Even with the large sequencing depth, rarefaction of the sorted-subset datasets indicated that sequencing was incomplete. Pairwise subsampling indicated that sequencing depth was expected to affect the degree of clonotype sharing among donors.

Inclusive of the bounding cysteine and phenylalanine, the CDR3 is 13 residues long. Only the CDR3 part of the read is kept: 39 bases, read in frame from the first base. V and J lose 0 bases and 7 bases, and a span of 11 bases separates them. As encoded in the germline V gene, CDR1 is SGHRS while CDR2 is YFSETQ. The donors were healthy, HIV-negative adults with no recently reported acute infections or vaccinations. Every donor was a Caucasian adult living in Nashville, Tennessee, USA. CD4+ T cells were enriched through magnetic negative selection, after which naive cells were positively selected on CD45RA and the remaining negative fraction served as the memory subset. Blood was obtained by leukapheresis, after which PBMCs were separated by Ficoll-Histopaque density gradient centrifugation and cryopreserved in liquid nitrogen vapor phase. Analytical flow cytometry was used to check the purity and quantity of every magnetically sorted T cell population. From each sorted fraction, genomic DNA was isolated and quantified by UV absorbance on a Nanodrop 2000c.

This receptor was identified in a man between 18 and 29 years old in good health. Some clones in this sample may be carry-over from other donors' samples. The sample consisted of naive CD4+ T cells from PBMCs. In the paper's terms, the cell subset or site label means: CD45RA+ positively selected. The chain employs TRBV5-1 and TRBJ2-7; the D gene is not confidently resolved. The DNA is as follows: TGCGCCAGCAGCTTGGGAGGATCGTGGGAGCAGTACTTC. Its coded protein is CASSLGGSWEQYF.